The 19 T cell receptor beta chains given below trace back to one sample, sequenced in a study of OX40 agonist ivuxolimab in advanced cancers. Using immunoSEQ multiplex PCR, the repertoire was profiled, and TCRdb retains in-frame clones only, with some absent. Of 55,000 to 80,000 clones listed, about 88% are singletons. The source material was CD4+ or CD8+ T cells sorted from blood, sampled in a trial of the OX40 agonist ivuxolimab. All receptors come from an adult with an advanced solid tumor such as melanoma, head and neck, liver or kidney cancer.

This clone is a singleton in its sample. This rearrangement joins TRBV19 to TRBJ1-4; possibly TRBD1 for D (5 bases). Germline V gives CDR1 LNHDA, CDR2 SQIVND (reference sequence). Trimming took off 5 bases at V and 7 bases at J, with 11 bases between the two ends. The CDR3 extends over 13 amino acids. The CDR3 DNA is TGTGCCAGTAGTTGGCAGGGAACTGAAAAACTGTTTTTT. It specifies CASSWQGTEKLFF. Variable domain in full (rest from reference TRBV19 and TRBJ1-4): DGGITQSPKYLFRKEGQNVTLSCEQNLNHDAMYWYRQDPGQGLRLIYYSQIVNDFQKGDIAEGYSVSREKKESFPLTVTSAQKNPTAFYLCASSWQGTEKLFFGSGTQLSVL.

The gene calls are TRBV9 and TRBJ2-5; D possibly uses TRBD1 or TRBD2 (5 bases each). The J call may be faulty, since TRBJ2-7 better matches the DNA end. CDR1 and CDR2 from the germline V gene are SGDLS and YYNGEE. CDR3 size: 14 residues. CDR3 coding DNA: TGTGCCAGCAGCGTAGGGCTGGGGGAGTACGAGCAGTACTTC. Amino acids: CASSVGLGEYEQYF.

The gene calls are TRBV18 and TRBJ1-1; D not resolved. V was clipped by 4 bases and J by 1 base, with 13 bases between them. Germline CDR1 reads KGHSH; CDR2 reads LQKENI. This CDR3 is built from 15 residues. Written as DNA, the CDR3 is TGTGCCAGCTCACGAACTCAAGGGCAGAACACTGAAGCTTTCTTT. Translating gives CASSRTQGQNTEAFF.

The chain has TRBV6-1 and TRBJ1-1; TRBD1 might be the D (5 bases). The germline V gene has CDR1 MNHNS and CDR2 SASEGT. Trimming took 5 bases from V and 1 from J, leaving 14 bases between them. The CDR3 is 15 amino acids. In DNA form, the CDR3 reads TGTGCCAGCAGTTCAGCAGGGCAGGGGAACACTGAAGCTTTCTTT. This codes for CASSSAGQGNTEAFF.

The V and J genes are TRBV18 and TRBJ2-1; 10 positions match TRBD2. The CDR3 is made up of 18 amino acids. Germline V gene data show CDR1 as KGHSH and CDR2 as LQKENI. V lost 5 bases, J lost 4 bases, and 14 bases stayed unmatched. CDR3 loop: CASSFGPLAGDTYNEQFF. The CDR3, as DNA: TGTGCCAGCTCATTTGGGCCCCTAGCGGGAGATACTTACAATGAGCAGTTCTTC.

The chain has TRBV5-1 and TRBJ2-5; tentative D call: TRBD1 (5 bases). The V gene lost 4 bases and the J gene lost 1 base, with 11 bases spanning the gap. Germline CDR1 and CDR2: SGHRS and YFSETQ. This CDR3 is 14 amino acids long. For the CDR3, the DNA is TGCGCCAGCAGCACCCAGGGATCCCAAGAGACCCAGTACTTC. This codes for CASSTQGSQETQYF.

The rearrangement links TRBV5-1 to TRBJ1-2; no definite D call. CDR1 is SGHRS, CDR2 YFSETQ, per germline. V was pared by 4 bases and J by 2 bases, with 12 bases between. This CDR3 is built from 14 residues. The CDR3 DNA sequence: TGCGCCAGCAGCGAAGGTAGTGGGAACTATGGCTACACCTTC. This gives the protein CASSEGSGNYGYTF.

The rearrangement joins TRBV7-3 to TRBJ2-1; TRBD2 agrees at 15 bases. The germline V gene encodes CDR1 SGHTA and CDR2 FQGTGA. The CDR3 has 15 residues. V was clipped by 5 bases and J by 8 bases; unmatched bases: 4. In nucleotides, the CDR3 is TGTGCCAGCAGCGACCGGACTAGCGGGAGGGATGAGCAGTTCTTC. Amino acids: CASSDRTSGRDEQFF. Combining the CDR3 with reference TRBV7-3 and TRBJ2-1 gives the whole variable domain GAGVSQTPSNKVTEKGKYVELRCDPISGHTALYWYRQSLGQGPEFLIYFQGTGAADDSGLPNDRFFAVRPEGSVSTLKIQRTERGDSAVYLCASSDRTSGRDEQFFGPGTRLTVL.

This CDR3 is CASSPRREGTGELFF. The CDR3 DNA follows: TGTGCCAGCAGCCCGAGACGAGAAGGCACCGGGGAGCTGTTTTTT. The V and J genes are TRBV7-8 and TRBJ2-2; D remains unclear. The CDR3 consists of 15 residues. The V gene's germline CDR1 is SGHVS and CDR2 FQNEAQ. The V end lost 5 bases, the J end lost 4 bases, and 14 bases lay between the germline ends.

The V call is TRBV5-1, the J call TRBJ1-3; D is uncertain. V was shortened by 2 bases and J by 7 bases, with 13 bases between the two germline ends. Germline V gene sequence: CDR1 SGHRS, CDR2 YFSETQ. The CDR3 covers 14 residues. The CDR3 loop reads CASSLPGPGNTIYF. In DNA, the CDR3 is TGCGCCAGCAGCTTACCGGGCCCCGGGAACACCATATATTTT.

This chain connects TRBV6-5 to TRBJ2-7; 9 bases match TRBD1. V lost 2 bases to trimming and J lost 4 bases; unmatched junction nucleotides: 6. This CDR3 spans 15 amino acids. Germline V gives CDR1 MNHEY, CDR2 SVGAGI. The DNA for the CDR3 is TGTGCCAGCAGTTACACGACAGGGGGAGGGTACGAGCAGTACTTC. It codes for CASSYTTGGGYEQYF.

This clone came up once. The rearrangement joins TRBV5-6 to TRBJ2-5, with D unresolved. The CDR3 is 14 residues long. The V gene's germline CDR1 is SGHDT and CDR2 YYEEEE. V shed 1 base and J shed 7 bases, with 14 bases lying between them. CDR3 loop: CASSLRARIWTQYF. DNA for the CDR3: TGTGCCAGCAGCTTGCGCGCTAGAATTTGGACCCAGTACTTC.

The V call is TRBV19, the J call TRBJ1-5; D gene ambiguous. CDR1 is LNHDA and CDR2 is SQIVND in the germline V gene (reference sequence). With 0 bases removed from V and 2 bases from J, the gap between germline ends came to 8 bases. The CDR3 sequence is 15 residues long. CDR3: CASSIDRSGNQPQHF. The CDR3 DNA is TGTGCCAGTAGTATAGACAGGTCGGGCAATCAGCCCCAGCATTTT.

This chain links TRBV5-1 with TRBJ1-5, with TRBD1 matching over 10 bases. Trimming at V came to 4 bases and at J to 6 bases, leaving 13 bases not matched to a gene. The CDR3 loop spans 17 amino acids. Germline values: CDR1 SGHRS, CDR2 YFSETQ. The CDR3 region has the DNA TGCGCCAGCAGCCCCGGGACAGGGGAGGTCACAATTCAGCCCCAGCATTTT. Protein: CASSPGTGEVTIQPQHF.

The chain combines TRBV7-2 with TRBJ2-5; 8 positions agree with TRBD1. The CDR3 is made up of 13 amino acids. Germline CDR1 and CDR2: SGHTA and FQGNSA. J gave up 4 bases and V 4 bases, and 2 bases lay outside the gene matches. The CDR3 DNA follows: TGTGCCAGCAGCTCGGACAGGGCAGAGACCCAGTACTTC. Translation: CASSSDRAETQYF.

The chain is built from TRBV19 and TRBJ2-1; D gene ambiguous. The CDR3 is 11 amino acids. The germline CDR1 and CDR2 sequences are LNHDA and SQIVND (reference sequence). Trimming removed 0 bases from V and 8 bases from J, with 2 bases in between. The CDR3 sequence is CASSIEDEQFF. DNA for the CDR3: TGTGCCAGTAGTATAGAGGATGAGCAGTTCTTC.

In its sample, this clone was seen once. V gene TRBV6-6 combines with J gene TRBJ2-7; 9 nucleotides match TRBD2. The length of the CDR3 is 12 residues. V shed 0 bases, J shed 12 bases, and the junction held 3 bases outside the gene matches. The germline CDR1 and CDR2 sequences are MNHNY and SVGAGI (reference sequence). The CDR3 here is CASSYSGLARYF. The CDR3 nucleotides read TGTGCCAGCAGTTACTCCGGACTAGCGAGGTACTTC.

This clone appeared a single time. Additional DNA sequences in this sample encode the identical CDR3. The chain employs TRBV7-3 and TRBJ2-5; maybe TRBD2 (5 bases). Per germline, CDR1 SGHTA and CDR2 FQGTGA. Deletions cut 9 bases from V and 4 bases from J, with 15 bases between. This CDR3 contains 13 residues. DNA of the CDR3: TGTGCCAGTAGCACGGCACGGGGAGAGACCCAGTACTTC. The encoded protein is CASSTARGETQYF.

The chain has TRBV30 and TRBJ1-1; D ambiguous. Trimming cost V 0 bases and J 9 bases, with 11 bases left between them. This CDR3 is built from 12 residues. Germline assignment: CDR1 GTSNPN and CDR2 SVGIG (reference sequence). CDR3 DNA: TGTGCCTGGAGTGTATCCGGAGGGAAAGCTTTCTTT. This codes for CAWSVSGGKAFF.